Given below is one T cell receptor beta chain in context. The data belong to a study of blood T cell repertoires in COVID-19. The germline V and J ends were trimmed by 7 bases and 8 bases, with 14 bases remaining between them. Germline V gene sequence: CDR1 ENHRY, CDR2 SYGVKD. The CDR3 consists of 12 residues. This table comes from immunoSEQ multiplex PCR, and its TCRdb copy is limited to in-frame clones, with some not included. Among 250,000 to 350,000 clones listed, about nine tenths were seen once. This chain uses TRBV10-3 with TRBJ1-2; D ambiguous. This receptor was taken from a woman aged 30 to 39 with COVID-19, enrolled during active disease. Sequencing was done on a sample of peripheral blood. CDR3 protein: CAINTQKTGYTF. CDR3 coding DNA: TGTGCCATCAACACACAGAAGACGGGCTACACCTTC.